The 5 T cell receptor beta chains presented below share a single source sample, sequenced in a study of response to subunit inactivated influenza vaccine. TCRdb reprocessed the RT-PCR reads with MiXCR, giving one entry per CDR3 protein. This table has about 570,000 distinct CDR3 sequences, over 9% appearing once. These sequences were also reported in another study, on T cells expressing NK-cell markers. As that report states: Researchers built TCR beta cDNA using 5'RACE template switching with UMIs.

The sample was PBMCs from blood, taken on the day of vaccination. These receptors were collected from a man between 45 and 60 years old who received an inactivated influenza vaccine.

In nucleotides, the CDR3 is TGTGCCAGCAGCGTAGGGACAGGGACGGTATACGAGCAGTACTTC. It encodes CASSVGTGTVYEQYF. V gene TRBV9 combines with J gene TRBJ2-7, with 8 bases fitting TRBD1. From germline, CDR1 is SGDLS and CDR2 YYNGEE. J gave up 4 bases and V 0 bases, and 6 bases lay outside the gene matches. The CDR3 is made up of 15 amino acids.

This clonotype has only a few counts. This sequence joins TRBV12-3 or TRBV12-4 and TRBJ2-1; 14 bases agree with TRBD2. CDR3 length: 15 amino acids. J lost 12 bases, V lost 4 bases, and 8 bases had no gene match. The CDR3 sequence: CASSSVTSGRAAQFF. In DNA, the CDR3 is TGTGCCAGCAGTTCCGTGACTAGCGGGAGGGCCGCGCAGTTCTTC.

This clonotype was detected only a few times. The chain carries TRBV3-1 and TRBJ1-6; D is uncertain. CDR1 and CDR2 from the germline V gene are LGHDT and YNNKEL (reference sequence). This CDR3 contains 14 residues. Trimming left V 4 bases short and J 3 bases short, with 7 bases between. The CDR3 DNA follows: TGTGCCAGCAGCCTGACAAACTATAATTCACCCCTCCACTTT. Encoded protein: CASSLTNYNSPLHF.

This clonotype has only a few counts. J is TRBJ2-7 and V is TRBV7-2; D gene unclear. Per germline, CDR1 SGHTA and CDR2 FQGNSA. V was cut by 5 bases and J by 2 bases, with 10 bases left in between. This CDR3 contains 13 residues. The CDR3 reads CASSPITAYEQYF. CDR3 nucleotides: TGTGCCAGCAGCCCCATAACAGCCTACGAGCAGTACTTC.

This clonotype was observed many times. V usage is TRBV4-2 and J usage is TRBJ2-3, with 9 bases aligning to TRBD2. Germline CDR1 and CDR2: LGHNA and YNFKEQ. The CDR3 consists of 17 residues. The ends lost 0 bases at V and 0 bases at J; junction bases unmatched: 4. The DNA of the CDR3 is TGTGCCAGCAGCCAAGATAGGAGCGGGGGGAGCACAGATACGCAGTATTTT. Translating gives CASSQDRSGGSTDTQYF.